These 22 T cell receptor beta chains share one sample of origin, sequenced in a study of T cell responses to AZD1222 COVID-19 vaccine (dated by TCRdb to 2020 to 2022). The time point label here, explained by the study, means: baseline before first vaccination. The library was obtained by the immunoSEQ multiplex PCR assay. TCRdb stores this immuneACCESS table with in-frame sequences only. Part of the clones is absent; in the studies checked, under half of the shortfall reflects unresolved V genes, and no reason is known for the rest. Counted in this sample were 55,000 to 70,000 clones; about 90% of them appeared once. The ten largest make up 7.5% to 9% of the sample. Sequences were derived from peripheral blood, sampled on day 0 of AZD1222 vaccination. The receptors here all came from an adult in good health.

The DNA of the CDR3 is TGTGCCAGCAGCCAGGGACAGGGGGTTGATTCACCCCTCCACTTT. Residues: CASSQGQGVDSPLHF. This chain joins TRBV11-2 and TRBJ1-6; TRBD1 matches at 11 bases. V was pared by 5 bases and J by 8 bases, with 5 bases of the junction left unmatched. CDR1 is SGHAT, CDR2 FQNNGV, per germline. The length of the CDR3 is 15 residues. Full variable domain (missing parts from reference TRBV11-2 and TRBJ1-6): EAGVAQSPRYKIIEKRQSVAFWCNPISGHATLYWYQQILGQGPKLLIQFQNNGVVDDSQLPKDRFSAERLKGVDSTLKIQPAKLEDSAVYLCASSQGQGVDSPLHFGNGTRLTVT.

The sample holds one count of this clone. The DNA is left out, because the CDR3 cannot be placed on it with certainty; the CDR3 is given as TCRdb lists it. The chain combines TRBV5-6 with TRBJ1-2; the D call in the table, TRBD1, was not verified against the DNA. A total of 11 residues make up the CDR3, ends included. CDR1 and CDR2 from the germline V gene are SGHDT and YYEEEE. The CDR3 reads CASSFGTGSDF.

J is TRBJ1-5 and V is TRBV5-1, with D possibly matching TRBD1 (5 bases). The CDR3 runs to 15 residues. Per the germline V gene, CDR1 is SGHRS and CDR2 is YFSETQ. Trimming took 5 bases from V and 3 from J, leaving 15 bases between them. CDR3 in DNA: TGCGCCAGCAGTCCCTCCCCGGGACTCAATCAGCCCCAGCATTTT. Its protein product is CASSPSPGLNQPQHF.

The chain is built from TRBV6-1 and TRBJ1-5; 7 bases line up with TRBD1. The germline V gene has CDR1 MNHNS and CDR2 SASEGT. After removal of 9 bases from V and 4 bases from J, the junction contained 12 bases not matched to a gene. CDR3 length: 15 residues. The CDR3 protein is CARPIGQAANQPQHF. The CDR3 DNA sequence: TGTGCCAGGCCGATAGGACAGGCCGCAAATCAGCCCCAGCATTTT.

CDR3 nucleotide sequence: TGTGCCAGCAGTATCACTGGAAACGAAAAACTGTTTTTT. It specifies CASSITGNEKLFF. This chain joins TRBV7-9 and TRBJ1-4; D gene uncertain. CDR1 and CDR2 (germline): SEHNR, FQNEAQ (reference sequence). V was cut by 6 bases and J by 8 bases, with 13 bases left in between. The length of the CDR3 is 13 residues.

The gene calls are TRBV15 and TRBJ2-3, with TRBD2 identical over 15 bases. Trimming at V came to 4 bases and at J to 2 bases, leaving 4 bases not matched to a gene. CDR3 length: 17 residues. Germline CDR1 is LNHNV and CDR2 is YYDKDF (reference sequence). The CDR3 here is CATSTWTSGRDTDTQYF. The CDR3 region has the DNA TGTGCCACCAGCACCTGGACTAGCGGGAGGGACACAGATACGCAGTATTTT.

CDR3 sequence reads: CASSSTGDYGYTF. The DNA for the CDR3 is TGCGCCAGCAGCTCGACAGGGGACTATGGCTACACCTTC. The chain employs TRBV10-2 and TRBJ1-2; TRBD1 matches 8 bases. With V trimmed by 6 bases and J by 3 bases, 3 bases remained unmatched. The CDR3 contains 13 residues. Per germline, CDR1 WSHSY and CDR2 SAAADI.

The V call is TRBV6-5, the J call TRBJ2-1; 10 nucleotides line up with TRBD2. Germline lookup yields CDR1 MNHEY and CDR2 SVGAGI. V shed 8 bases, J shed 2 bases, and the junction held 6 bases outside the gene matches. The CDR3 loop spans 15 amino acids. The CDR3 DNA reads TGTGCCAGCTCTACTAGCGGGACGCCCTACAATGAGCAGTTCTTC. Protein: CASSTSGTPYNEQFF.

This chain's CDR3 is CASSLASMNTEAFF. Written as DNA, the CDR3 is TGTGCCAGCAGTCTGGCTAGTATGAACACTGAAGCTTTCTTT. The chain is built from TRBV28 and TRBJ1-1, with D uncertain. Germline values: CDR1 MDHEN, CDR2 SYDVKM. The V and J ends lost 5 bases and 0 bases respectively, with 10 bases between them. This CDR3 comprises 14 residues.

This clone is medium-sized (0.01 to 0.1%) by share. The rearrangement links TRBV9 to TRBJ2-1; TRBD1 is a possible D gene (6 bases). The CDR3 sequence is 12 residues long. Trimming cost V 1 base and J 9 bases, with 8 bases left between them. Germline CDR1 is SGDLS and CDR2 is YYNGEE. As DNA, the CDR3 is TGTGCCAGCAGCGTATTGGGGGCTGAGCAGTTCTTC. It encodes CASSVLGAEQFF.

The V and J genes are TRBV29-1 and TRBJ2-5, with a weak D call TRBD2 (6 bases). Trimming cost V 7 bases and J 4 bases, with 19 bases left between them. Looked up from germline, CDR1 is SQVTM and CDR2 is ANQGSEA. This CDR3 has 14 residues. The CDR3 DNA follows: TGCAGCGCCTTAAAGGTCGGGGGTCTAGAGACCCAGTACTTC. Residues: CSALKVGGLETQYF.

The chain joins TRBV28 to TRBJ2-1; tentatively, D is TRBD2 (6 bases). CDR1 MDHEN and CDR2 SYDVKM come from the germline V gene. This CDR3 spans 16 amino acids. The V end lost 6 bases, the J end lost 3 bases, and 18 bases lay between the germline ends. This CDR3 is CASRPHERVDYNEQFF. CDR3 in DNA: TGTGCCAGCAGACCGCATGAGCGGGTAGACTACAATGAGCAGTTCTTC.

V usage is TRBV19 and J usage is TRBJ2-7; 8 nucleotides match TRBD2. Germline V gene data show CDR1 as LNHDA and CDR2 as SQIVND (reference sequence). The CDR3 has 13 residues. The junction had 2 bases not matched to a gene; V was cut back by 4 bases and J by 3 bases. CDR3 sequence reads: CASSSGRYYEQYF. The CDR3 DNA sequence: TGTGCCAGTAGTAGCGGGAGGTACTACGAGCAGTACTTC. Complete variable domain (other parts from reference TRBV19 and TRBJ2-7): DGGITQSPKYLFRKEGQNVTLSCEQNLNHDAMYWYRQDPGQGLRLIYYSQIVNDFQKGDIAEGYSVSREKKESFPLTVTSAQKNPTAFYLCASSSGRYYEQYFGPGTRLTVT.

The V gene is TRBV7-6, the J gene TRBJ2-5; D is unclear. Germline V lookup: CDR1 SGHVS, CDR2 FNYEAQ. CDR3 size: 15 residues. The V gene lost 2 bases and the J gene lost 4 bases, with 14 bases spanning the gap. The CDR3 DNA follows: TGTGCCAGCAGCTTATCTTTGTCTAGTGGAGAGACCCAGTACTTC. It yields the protein CASSLSLSSGETQYF. Filled out from reference TRBV7-6 and TRBJ2-5, the complete variable domain reads GAGVSQSPRYKVTKRGQDVALRCDPISGHVSLYWYRQALGQGPEFLTYFNYEAQQDKSGLPNDRFSAERPEGSISTLTIQRTEQRDSAMYRCASSLSLSSGETQYFGPGTRLLVL.

The chain uses TRBV5-1 and TRBJ1-3; D possibly corresponds to TRBD1 (5 bases). Trimming took off 0 bases at V and 2 bases at J, with 9 bases between the two ends. This CDR3 has 15 amino acids. The germline CDR1 and CDR2 sequences are SGHRS and YFSETQ. CDR3 in amino acids: CASSLVWGTGNTIYF. As DNA, the CDR3 is TGCGCCAGCAGCTTGGTGTGGGGGACTGGAAACACCATATATTTT. The full variable domain, completed using reference TRBV5-1 and TRBJ1-3, is KAGVTQTPRYLIKTRGQQVTLSCSPISGHRSVSWYQQTPGQGLQFLFEYFSETQRNKGNFPGRFSGRQFSNSRSEMNVSTLELGDSALYLCASSLVWGTGNTIYFGEGSWLTVV.

The chain links TRBV25-1 to TRBJ2-5, with 10 positions matching TRBD1. V lost 5 bases, J lost 5 bases, and 17 bases stayed unmatched. This CDR3 region has 18 residues. CDR1 is MGHDK, CDR2 SYGVNS, per germline. The CDR3 nucleotides are TGTGCCAGCAGTCCGTACGGTGGGGGGGACAGGGGTTGGGAGACCCAGTACTTC. It encodes CASSPYGGGDRGWETQYF.

The chain recombines TRBV19 with TRBJ2-1, with TRBD1 as a possible D gene (6 bases). Per germline, CDR1 LNHDA and CDR2 SQIVND (reference sequence). The V end lost 2 bases, the J end lost 0 bases, and 8 bases lay between the germline ends. The CDR3 covers 15 residues. The CDR3 region has the DNA TGTGCCAGTAGTATAAAGGGGGACTCCTACAATGAGCAGTTCTTC. Translated: CASSIKGDSYNEQFF.

The genes are TRBV5-1 and TRBJ1-4; 7 bases map to TRBD1. V lost 5 bases and J lost 6; bases outside the gene matches: 7. The CDR3 runs to 14 residues. Germline-derived CDR1 and CDR2 are SGHRS and YFSETQ. CDR3 in DNA: TGCGCCAGCAGAACCGGGACAGATTATGAAAAACTGTTTTTT. This sequence encodes CASRTGTDYEKLFF.

The V call is TRBV5-1, the J call TRBJ2-2, with a weak D call TRBD1 (5 bases). From germline, CDR1 is SGHRS and CDR2 YFSETQ. CDR3 length: 15 residues. V was shortened by 2 bases and J by 0 bases, with 8 bases between the two germline ends. CDR3 sequence: CASSFLGPNTGELFF. In DNA, the CDR3 is TGCGCCAGCAGCTTTTTGGGGCCGAACACCGGGGAGCTGTTTTTT.

The V and J genes are TRBV28 and TRBJ1-1, with TRBD1 matching over 8 bases. The ends lost 7 bases at V and 8 bases at J; junction bases unmatched: 12. This CDR3 contains 14 residues. The V gene's germline CDR1 is MDHEN and CDR2 SYDVKM. This CDR3 is CASTNSQGAREAFF. CDR3 bases: TGTGCCAGCACAAACTCCCAGGGGGCAAGGGAAGCTTTCTTT.

This chain links TRBV6-4 with TRBJ2-3; 8 positions match TRBD2. The trim removed 2 bases at V and 4 bases at J, leaving 5 bases unmatched. Germline loops: CDR1 MRHNA, CDR2 SNTAGT. This CDR3 contains 15 residues. This CDR3 is CASSDAGGAADTQYF. Here the CDR3 DNA reads TGTGCCAGCAGTGACGCGGGAGGAGCGGCAGATACGCAGTATTTT.

This chain uses TRBV6-1 with TRBJ2-7, with 11 bases identical to TRBD2. V lost 0 bases to trimming and J lost 2 bases; unmatched junction nucleotides: 0. This CDR3 is built from 15 residues. Germline V gene sequence: CDR1 MNHNS, CDR2 SASEGT. For the CDR3, the DNA is TGTGCCAGCAGTGAAGCACTAGCGGGAGCCTACGAGCAGTACTTC. Translated, it gives CASSEALAGAYEQYF.